A selection of T cell receptor beta chains follows, all from one sample in a study of cytomegalovirus exposure and HLA in healthy donors. Sequencing used immunoSEQ multiplex PCR; TCRdb keeps in-frame clones, though not all of them. Of 150,000 to 200,000 clones listed, 76% are singletons. Sequenced material: PBMCs. The receptors shown here come from a female donor in good health and CMV-seronegative. Each CDR3 is given with its conserved first and last residue. A D gene is named only where the DNA matches it firmly. The size of a clone is reported for some rows only, either as once, few or many, or as a class for expanded clones.

14	.	TRBJ2-1	TRBV4-1	.	CASSQYRVANEQFF	TGCGCCAGCAGCCAGTACAGGGTTGCAAATGAGCAGTTCTTC
14	once	TRBJ1-1	TRBV7-2	.	CASSTTPGAAEPFF	TGTGCCAGCAGCACAACCCCAGGGGCGGCCGAACCTTTCTTT
12	.	TRBJ2-5	TRBV28	.	CASSSVQETQYF	TGTGCCAGCAGTTCGGTCCAAGAGACCCAGTACTTC
14	.	TRBJ1-5	TRBV7-9	.	CASSLDNSNQPQHF	TGTGCCAGCAGCTTAGACAATAGCAATCAGCCCCAGCATTTT
13	.	TRBJ2-7	TRBV7-3	.	CASSRDTSYEQYF	TGTGCCAGCAGCCGGGACACCTCCTACGAGCAGTACTTC
13	.	TRBJ2-7	TRBV7-2	.	CASSLSGPYEQYF	TGTGCCAGCAGCTTAAGCGGGCCCTACGAGCAGTACTTC
15	once	TRBJ1-1	TRBV7-9	.	CASSPDLTGGSEAFF	TGTGCCAGCAGCCCAGACTTGACGGGGGGTTCTGAAGCTTTCTTT
13	.	TRBJ1-1	TRBV2	.	CASSEGPNAEAFF	TGTGCCAGCAGTGAGGGGCCGAACGCTGAAGCTTTCTTT
12	.	TRBJ2-2	TRBV7-9	TRBD1	CSSSPDRGQLFF	TGTTCCAGCAGCCCGGACAGGGGGCAGCTGTTTTTT
12	.	TRBJ2-5	TRBV7-9	TRBD2	CASSLSSGPPDF	TGTGCCAGCAGCTTATCTAGCGGCCCCCCGGACTTC
16	.	TRBJ1-2	TRBV2	.	CASSGLSLGGVYGYTF	TGTGCCAGCAGTGGATTGTCTTTAGGGGGGGTATATGGCTACACCTTC
15	few	TRBJ1-2	TRBV18	.	CASSREFGTIYGYTF	TGTGCCAGCTCACGTGAATTCGGGACAATCTATGGCTACACCTTC
16	.	TRBJ1-6	TRBV7-9	TRBD1	CASSMTTGGLNSPLHF	TGTGCCAGCAGCATGACTACAGGGGGCTTAAATTCACCCCTCCACTTT
13	once	TRBJ1-2	TRBV27	.	CASSFRTPGAYTF	TGTGCCAGCAGTTTTCGTACACCGGGTGCCTACACCTTC
15	.	TRBJ2-1	TRBV2	TRBD2	CASSSSGSLRSEQFF	TGTGCCAGCAGTTCTAGCGGGAGTTTAAGGAGTGAGCAGTTCTTC
15	.	TRBJ2-7	TRBV19	TRBD1	CASRPTDRFSYEQYF	TGTGCCAGTAGGCCAACGGACAGGTTCTCCTACGAGCAGTACTTC
15	.	TRBJ1-1	TRBV5-1	.	CASSPGSGGGTEAFF	TGCGCCAGCAGCCCGGGCTCAGGAGGAGGCACTGAAGCTTTCTTT